The rows below give T cell receptor beta chains drawn from one sample of a study of early T cells in non-severe SARS-CoV-2 infection. From the 5' RACE reads, TCRdb called clonotypes with MiXCR, one entry per CDR3 protein. The table includes tens of thousands of distinct CDR3 sequences, 4% to 4.5% detected once. Sequencing was performed on whole blood. The receptors stem from an adult who was a healthcare worker with PCR-confirmed SARS-CoV-2 infection or an uninfected control (not recorded which). CDR3s leave out the opening cysteine and the closing phenylalanine or tryptophan.

J: TRBJ1-6; V: TRBV25-1; CDR3: ASSNPPRNSPLH
J: TRBJ2-3; V: TRBV11-2; CDR3: ASSPTTMGSTDTQY
J: TRBJ2-5; V: TRBV21-1; CDR3: ASSKAQGPQETQY
J: TRBJ2-2; V: TRBV12-3/TRBV12-4; CDR3: ASSYGSLF
J: TRBJ1-4; V: TRBV5-4; CDR3: ASSLAGTEKLF
J: TRBJ2-2; V: TRBV19; CDR3: ASRYSALVTGELF
J: TRBJ1-4; V: TRBV7-9; CDR3: ASSRSGATNEKLF
J: TRBJ2-5; V: TRBV11-2; CDR3: ASSLIGEETQY
J: TRBJ2-1; V: TRBV7-9; CDR3: ASSLAPGLARSYNEQF
J: TRBJ1-5; V: TRBV7-2; CDR3: ASSLGDRVRQPQH
J: TRBJ2-5; V: TRBV28; CDR3: ASSLAGKRTQY
J: TRBJ2-5; V: TRBV5-1; CDR3: ASSSWTSGGAETQY
J: TRBJ2-5; V: TRBV2; CDR3: ASSRGSVQETQY
J: TRBJ1-1; V: TRBV5-4; CDR3: ASSSLLQGAGTEAF
J: TRBJ1-5; V: TRBV19; CDR3: ASSSHTGGNQPQH
J: TRBJ2-5; V: TRBV20-1; CDR3: SARAGTSGYQETQY
J: TRBJ2-1; V: TRBV7-8; CDR3: ASSAYGQVLSNEQF